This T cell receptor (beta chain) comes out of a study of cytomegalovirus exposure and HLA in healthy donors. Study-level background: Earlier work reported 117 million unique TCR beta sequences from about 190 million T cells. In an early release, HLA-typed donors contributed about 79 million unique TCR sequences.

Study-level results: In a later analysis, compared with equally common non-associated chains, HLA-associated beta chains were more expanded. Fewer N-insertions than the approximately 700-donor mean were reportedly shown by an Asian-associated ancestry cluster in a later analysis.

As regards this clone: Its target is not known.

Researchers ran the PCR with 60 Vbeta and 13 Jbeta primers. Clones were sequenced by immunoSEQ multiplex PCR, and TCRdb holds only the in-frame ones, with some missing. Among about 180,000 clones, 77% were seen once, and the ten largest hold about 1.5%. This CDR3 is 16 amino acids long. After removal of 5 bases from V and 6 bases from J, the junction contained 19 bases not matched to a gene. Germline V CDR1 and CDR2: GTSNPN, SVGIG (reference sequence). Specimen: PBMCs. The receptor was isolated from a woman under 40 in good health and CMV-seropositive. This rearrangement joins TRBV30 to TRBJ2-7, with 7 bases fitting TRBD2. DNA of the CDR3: TGTGCCTGGCGCCAATCCGGGGGACTACCCTCGCGCGAGCAGTACTTC. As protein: CAWRQSGGLPSREQYF.